The 27 T cell receptor beta chains below were found in one sample sequenced in a study of early T cells in non-severe SARS-CoV-2 infection. TCRdb fed the 5' RACE reads into MiXCR, producing one record per CDR3 protein. The sample lists around 80,000 distinct CDR3 sequences; roughly 13% were seen once. Specimen: whole blood. The receptor source for this set is an adult who was a healthcare worker with PCR-confirmed SARS-CoV-2 infection or an uninfected control (not recorded which).

This clonotype showed up many times. The chain combines TRBV28 with TRBJ1-1, with 10 nucleotides matching TRBD1. There are 15 residues in the CDR3. CDR1 and CDR2 from the germline V gene are MDHEN and SYDVKM. Unmatched junction bases numbered 6, after V lost 7 bases and J lost 1 base. The CDR3: CASTWDRGANTEAFF. The CDR3, as DNA: TGTGCCAGCACCTGGGACAGGGGAGCGAACACTGAAGCTTTCTTT.

The chain recombines TRBV7-2 with TRBJ2-3; D possibly corresponds to TRBD1 (5 bases). V lost 5 bases and J lost 1, with 10 bases in between. Germline lookup yields CDR1 SGHTA and CDR2 FQGNSA. The length of the CDR3 is 14 residues. The CDR3 loop reads CASSPQTGTDTQYF. The CDR3 DNA sequence: TGTGCCAGCAGCCCCCAGACAGGCACAGATACGCAGTATTTT. The full variable domain, rest sourced from reference TRBV7-2 and TRBJ2-3, is GAGVSQSPSNKVTEKGKDVELRCDPISGHTALYWYRQSLGQGLEFLIYFQGNSAPDKSGLPSDRFSAERTGGSVSTLTIQRTQQEDSAVYLCASSPQTGTDTQYFGPGTRLTVL.

This chain uses TRBV29-1 with TRBJ2-7; possible D gene TRBD1, 6 bases. This CDR3 has 14 amino acids. The V end was cut by 3 bases, the J end by 2 bases, with 14 bases between. Germline V gene sequence: CDR1 SQVTM, CDR2 ANQGSEA. This CDR3 reads CSVDRGGVPYEQYF. CDR3 bases: TGCAGCGTTGACCGTGGGGGCGTCCCCTACGAGCAGTACTTC.

This clonotype was observed many times. The chain uses TRBV6-6 and TRBJ1-4, with a possible D match to TRBD1 (6 bases). Germline values: CDR1 MNHNY, CDR2 SVGAGI (reference sequence). Trimming removed 8 bases at V and 0 bases at J, with 10 bases between. CDR3 length equals 14 residues. DNA of the CDR3: TGTGCCAGCGTATCAGGGGCAACTAATGAAAAACTGTTTTTT. It specifies CASVSGATNEKLFF.

This chain links TRBV9 with TRBJ2-2, with D hard to call. V lost 4 bases to trimming and J lost 2 bases, with 3 bases between them. The CDR3 has 12 residues. Per germline, CDR1 SGDLS and CDR2 YYNGEE. The CDR3 coding sequence is TGTGCCAGCAGCTCAAACACCGGGGAGCTGTTTTTT. Residues: CASSSNTGELFF.

This clonotype was seen more than once but under ten times. This chain connects TRBV12-3 or TRBV12-4 to TRBJ2-1; perhaps TRBD1 as D (6 bases). Trimming cost V 6 bases and J 0 bases, with 18 bases left between them. This CDR3 is 17 amino acids long. DNA for the CDR3: TGTGCCAGCAGCTCGGGACACTACAAGAGCTCCTACAATGAGCAGTTCTTC. Its translation: CASSSGHYKSSYNEQFF.

This chain connects TRBV5-1 to TRBJ2-7, with TRBD2 matching 12 bases. Germline loops: CDR1 SGHRS, CDR2 YFSETQ. The V segment lost 4 bases and the J segment 6 bases; nucleotides outside the gene matches: 11. The CDR3 runs to 16 residues. CDR3 DNA sequence: TGCGCCAGCAGCCTGGAGGCTAGCGGGAGGGCAGGCGAGCAGTACTTC. Protein sequence: CASSLEASGRAGEQYF.

V usage is TRBV12-3 or TRBV12-4 and J usage is TRBJ1-4; D is uncertain. Trimming took off 6 bases at V and 6 bases at J, with 14 bases between the two ends. The CDR3 runs 14 residues. The CDR3 protein is CASRSGIHDEKLFF. CDR3 bases: TGTGCCAGCAGGTCCGGAATTCATGATGAAAAACTGTTTTTT.

This clonotype was recorded at least ten times. The chain couples TRBV7-9 to TRBJ1-2; D is uncertain. The CDR3 is 16 residues long. The V end was cut by 4 bases, the J end by 6 bases, with 21 bases between. Germline lookup yields CDR1 SEHNR and CDR2 FQNEAQ (reference sequence). The CDR3 protein is CASSSLRGSGGNGYTF. The CDR3 bases are TGTGCCAGCAGCTCTCTACGTGGGTCCGGAGGAAATGGCTACACCTTC.

This clonotype occurred many times. The chain has TRBV12-3 or TRBV12-4 and TRBJ2-7; D unresolved. V was trimmed by 1 base and J by 0 bases, leaving 10 bases between them. This CDR3 comprises 15 residues. This CDR3 is CASSLGADPSYEQYF. The CDR3 region has the DNA TGTGCCAGCAGTTTAGGGGCAGACCCCTCCTACGAGCAGTACTTC.

The table lists this clonotype with a few counts. This chain uses TRBV24-1 with TRBJ2-1; 8 bases agree with TRBD2. The CDR3 consists of 16 residues. The trim removed 2 bases at V and 1 base at J, leaving 3 bases unmatched. The germline gives CDR1 KGHDR, CDR2 SFDVKD. The chain's CDR3 is CATSDSLAGSYNEQFF. DNA for the CDR3: TGTGCCACCAGTGATTCTCTAGCGGGTTCCTACAATGAGCAGTTCTTC.

This clonotype has more than one count but fewer than ten. V gene TRBV7-3 combines with J gene TRBJ2-1; 10 nucleotides agree with TRBD1. Germline CDR1 is SGHTA and CDR2 is FQGTGA. The CDR3 loop spans 15 amino acids. After removal of 5 bases from V and 2 bases from J, the junction contained 3 bases not matched to a gene. The CDR3 sequence: CASSAGTGAYNEQFF. The DNA of the CDR3 is TGTGCCAGCAGCGCCGGGACAGGGGCCTACAATGAGCAGTTCTTC.

Remarks on this clonotype: A single base separates this from a much larger clone, so it may be a read error. This chain joins TRBV11-2 and TRBJ2-3, with D unclear. The CDR3 runs to 12 residues. Germline values: CDR1 SGHAT, CDR2 FQNNGV. CDR3 residues: CASGLGTDTQYF. CDR3 sequence (DNA): TGTGCCAGCGGCTTGGGAACAGATACGCAGTATTTT.

The genes are TRBV29-1 and TRBJ2-3, with 7 bases that match TRBD1. V dropped 6 bases and J dropped 0; count of bases not matched to a gene: 3. Germline-derived CDR1 and CDR2 are SQVTM and ANQGSEA. The CDR3 loop spans 13 amino acids. CDR3 in DNA: TGCAGCGTCAACAGGGGAAGCACAGATACGCAGTATTTT. Amino acid sequence: CSVNRGSTDTQYF.

CDR3 DNA: TGTGCCAGCAGTTTTCGGCAGTTCCCCTCCCAGCAGTACTTC. It yields the protein CASSFRQFPSQQYF. The chain couples TRBV27 to TRBJ2-7; D unclear. The V gene's germline CDR1 is MNHEY and CDR2 SMNVEV (reference sequence). This CDR3 contains 14 residues. Trimming cost V 3 bases and J 8 bases, with 17 bases left between them.

In its sample, this clonotype was seen a few times. V usage is TRBV5-1 and J usage is TRBJ2-5; tentatively, D is TRBD1 (5 bases). The germline V gene has CDR1 SGHRS and CDR2 YFSETQ. The CDR3 loop spans 16 amino acids. Trimming removed 1 base from V and 4 bases from J, with 17 bases in between. The CDR3 here is CASSLQGRRTVETQYF. The CDR3 coding sequence is TGCGCCAGCAGCTTGCAGGGCCGACGTACGGTAGAGACCCAGTACTTC. The full variable domain, rest sourced from reference TRBV5-1 and TRBJ2-5, is KAGVTQTPRYLIKTRGQQVTLSCSPISGHRSVSWYQQTPGQGLQFLFEYFSETQRNKGNFPGRFSGRQFSNSRSEMNVSTLELGDSALYLCASSLQGRRTVETQYFGPGTRLLVL.

This clonotype was recorded a few times. This chain uses TRBV27 with TRBJ1-1; D is uncertain. Per germline, CDR1 MNHEY and CDR2 SMNVEV (reference sequence). The V and J ends lost 8 bases and 4 bases respectively, with 17 bases between them. CDR3 length equals 14 residues. The CDR3 here is CASHGGTLSTEAFF. The CDR3 DNA follows: TGTGCCAGCCACGGCGGAACTCTCAGCACTGAAGCTTTCTTT.

This clonotype was observed a handful of times. The chain carries TRBV7-9 and TRBJ1-6; no clear D gene. The germline V gene has CDR1 SEHNR and CDR2 FQNEAQ (reference sequence). CDR3 size: 14 residues. The V and J ends lost 3 bases and 7 bases respectively, with 10 bases between them. CDR3 nucleotides: TGTGCCAGCAGCTTCTGGTCGGCCAATTCACCCCTCCACTTT. Its translation is CASSFWSANSPLHF.

This clonotype was counted many times. This chain uses TRBV4-1 with TRBJ2-5, with a weak D call TRBD1 (6 bases). The CDR3 spans 15 residues. V was trimmed by 8 bases and J by 3 bases, leaving 19 bases between them. The germline V gene has CDR1 MGHRA and CDR2 YSYEKL. The CDR3 spells CASATLPQGEETQYF. CDR3 nucleotides: TGCGCCAGCGCAACCCTACCACAGGGAGAAGAGACCCAGTACTTC.

The chain employs TRBV15 and TRBJ1-1, with D hard to call. The V gene lost 0 bases and the J gene lost 5 bases, with 10 bases spanning the gap. The CDR3 contains 14 residues. Germline V lookup: CDR1 LNHNV, CDR2 YYDKDF (reference sequence). CDR3 DNA sequence: TGTGCCACCAGCAGAGATTGGGAGTCGACTGAAGCTTTCTTT. Protein sequence: CATSRDWESTEAFF.

This chain connects TRBV6-6 to TRBJ2-1; the D gene is possibly TRBD2 (6 bases). V was clipped by 6 bases and J by 2 bases, with 11 bases between them. Germline loops: CDR1 MNHNY, CDR2 SVGAGI (reference sequence). The CDR3 is made up of 14 amino acids. CDR3 coding DNA: TGTGCCAGCAGCCTTAGCGGTACCTACAATGAGCAGTTCTTC. Amino acids: CASSLSGTYNEQFF.

This chain connects TRBV5-1 to TRBJ1-6; TRBD1 matches at 8 bases. The CDR3 has 17 amino acids. The J segment lost 4 bases and the V segment lost 0 bases, leaving 6 bases of the junction unmatched. CDR1 is SGHRS, CDR2 YFSETQ, per germline. The CDR3 sequence: CASSLDHRGFYNSPLHF. The CDR3 coding sequence is TGCGCCAGCAGCTTGGATCACAGGGGGTTTTATAATTCACCCCTCCACTTT.

This clonotype showed up many times. The chain carries TRBV4-2 and TRBJ2-6; possibly TRBD2 for D (5 bases). This CDR3 spans 15 amino acids. In germline, CDR1 is LGHNA, CDR2 YNFKEQ. The V end was cut by 11 bases, the J end by 0 bases, with 14 bases between. The chain's CDR3 is CAAGDQTSGANVLTF. The CDR3 coding sequence is TGTGCCGCCGGGGATCAGACCTCTGGGGCCAACGTCCTGACTTTC.

This clonotype was seen repeatedly, ten times or more. This chain uses TRBV3-1 with TRBJ2-7; D remains ambiguous. Trimming left V 0 bases short and J 4 bases short, with 7 bases between. Germline lookup yields CDR1 LGHDT and CDR2 YNNKEL (reference sequence). The CDR3 has 13 residues. This chain's CDR3 is CASSQERAYEQYF. CDR3 coding DNA: TGTGCCAGCAGCCAAGAACGCGCTTACGAGCAGTACTTC.

This clonotype showed up many times. The J gene is TRBJ1-6, the V gene TRBV12-3 or TRBV12-4; D unresolved. Trimming removed 2 bases from V and 6 bases from J, with 14 bases in between. The CDR3 runs 16 residues. The CDR3 spells CASSLNRDGSNSPLHF. The CDR3 DNA reads as TGTGCCAGCAGTTTAAACCGAGATGGATCTAATTCACCCCTCCACTTT.

This clonotype came up many times. The CDR3 here is CASSQVVRGPSGNTIYF. CDR3 bases: TGTGCCAGCAGCCAAGTAGTAAGGGGACCCTCTGGAAACACCATATATTTT. The chain is built from TRBV14 and TRBJ1-3; D might be TRBD1 (5 bases). Per the germline V gene, CDR1 is SGHDN and CDR2 is FVKESK. Trimming pared 1 base from V and 0 bases from J, leaving 13 bases between. This CDR3 has 17 amino acids.

This clonotype was detected a few times. The chain couples TRBV18 to TRBJ2-1; no clear D. With 2 bases removed from V and 3 bases from J, the gap between germline ends came to 5 bases. The germline gives CDR1 KGHSH, CDR2 LQKENI. The CDR3 contains 13 residues. CDR3 protein: CASSPIFYNEQFF. CDR3 nucleotides: TGTGCCAGCTCACCAATTTTCTACAATGAGCAGTTCTTC.